This T cell receptor (beta chain) derives from a study of T cell changes during pregnancy in multiple sclerosis. Assay: immunoSEQ multiplex PCR; the TCRdb copy retains only in-frame clones and omits some. Of tens of thousands of clones in the sample, 93% were seen once. Germline-derived CDR1 and CDR2 are ENHRY and SYGVKD. This CDR3 comprises 12 residues. Sequenced material: peripheral blood, taken in the second trimester of pregnancy. This clonotype originated in a female donor in good health, enrolled as a control in a pregnancy study. J is TRBJ2-5 and V is TRBV10-3, with TRBD1 matching 9 bases. CDR3 DNA: TGTGTAGGACAGGGGCGTATGGAGACCCAGTACTTC. The encoded protein is CVGQGRMETQYF.